The rows below give T cell receptor beta chains drawn from one sample of a study of persistence of HIV-infected CD4 T cells. Their specific antigens are unknown. Measured with immunoSEQ multiplex PCR; TCRdb has only the in-frame clones, and not every one. The table has approximately 20,000 clones, 78% seen once. The starting material was CD4+ T cells sorted from PBMCs after roughly 18-hour stimulation, obtained from a patient who received antiretroviral therapy. The receptors here all came from an adult man with HIV who was CMV-seropositive. Both conserved end residues are trimmed from each CDR3.

>TRBJ2-7|TRBV6-2/TRBV6-3
ASSVGGQLITPTGEQY
>TRBJ2-1|TRBV2
ASSVGQGDNEQF
>TRBJ2-6|TRBV18
ASSTSGFSGANVLT
>TRBJ1-5|TRBV27
ASSLQGGNQPQH
>TRBJ1-2|TRBV7-2
ASSVNRQGGYT
>TRBJ2-1|TRBV15
ATSRATGLLF
>TRBJ1-5|TRBV6-5
ASSYVEGYQPQH
>TRBJ1-1|TRBV29-1
SVGREFGETEAF
>TRBJ1-3|TRBV9
ASSVSPVGGNTIY
>TRBJ2-7|TRBV19
ASNGISYEQY
>TRBJ2-5|TRBV15
ATSRGEGGSETQY
>TRBJ2-6|TRBV27
ASSLSGHLSGANVLT
>TRBJ1-1|TRBV5-1
ASSFGGGLGHTEAF
>TRBJ2-3|TRBV5-1
ASSLAGTDTQY
>TRBJ1-1|TRBV7-9
ASSSSVNTEAF
>TRBJ2-7|TRBV7-7
ASSLNRDTNSYEQY
>TRBJ1-2|TRBV30
AWSVGSRRPNYGYT
>TRBJ2-3|TRBV14
ASSPGTSGGRRTSTDTQY
>TRBJ2-3|TRBV19
ASSKPGRPTDTQY
>TRBJ1-2|TRBV9
ASSLRIGAPSYT
>TRBJ1-2|TRBV6-1
ASSDGGVGGYT
>TRBJ1-5|TRBV6-6
ASVGDRGHQPQH
>TRBJ2-6|TRBV4-1
ASSQELGEAGANVLT
>TRBJ1-2|TRBV6-1
ASSEAGAGGYT
>TRBJ2-5|TRBV18
ASSPRNLGNQETQY
>TRBJ2-1|TRBV9
ASSARDPLGDNEQF
>TRBJ2-7|TRBV10-1
ASSESPETRQY
>TRBJ2-7|TRBV6-5
ASSLRRDRVYEQY
>TRBJ2-1|TRBV7-3
ASSLAWGKGNEQF
>TRBJ1-3|TRBV5-5
ASSPRGHLGNTIY
>TRBJ1-4|TRBV5-1
ASSLRQGRATNEKLF
>TRBJ2-3|TRBV27
ASRSGLAGTDTQY
>TRBJ1-6|TRBV27
ASRPVGQTLNSPLH
>TRBJ1-1|TRBV10-2
ASREGNTEAF
>TRBJ1-2|TRBV15
ATSRDSGPERGYT
>TRBJ1-4|TRBV9
ASSTDDRFDEKLF
>TRBJ2-1|TRBV7-2
ASSPRTSAGGYNEQF
>TRBJ1-1|TRBV18
ASSPPEFGEAF
>TRBJ1-3|TRBV5-1
ASSPGQVNSGNTIY
>TRBJ2-7|TRBV5-4
ASSLGVKGQGDEQY
>TRBJ2-3|TRBV12-3/TRBV12-4
ASNLRTDTQY
>TRBJ1-5|TRBV6-5
ASSPDRGRKQPQH
>TRBJ2-1|TRBV5-1
ASSPDRGGNEQF
>TRBJ1-3|TRBV30
AWSVSGSSGNTIY
>TRBJ1-5|TRBV5-1
ASSVSTGGNQPQH
>TRBJ2-7|TRBV27
ASSLRSGSRGGSYEQY
>TRBJ1-4|TRBV28
ASSSSPRGKLF
>TRBJ1-2|TRBV28
ASSSPDRDNYGYT
>TRBJ2-3|TRBV5-1
ASSLATRGGTDTQY
>TRBJ2-1|TRBV18
ASSPTAGGPSFYNEQF
>TRBJ2-5|TRBV6-1
ASSLGRGRETQY
>TRBJ1-5|TRBV19
ASSIMGGNQPQH
>TRBJ2-7|TRBV28
ASSYRQGIYEQY
>TRBJ2-3|TRBV6-1
ASSEATGADTQY
>TRBJ1-1|TRBV23-1
ASSQSRQQGFRNTEAF